This TCR beta chain comes out of a study of T cell repertoires in cytomegalovirus infection. At the level of the study: It was the public TCR beta signatures that indicated both CMV infection and matching HLA type.

Study-wide points: HLA-C-restricted TCR beta clonotypes specific for CMV led the ex vivo response. Frequencies of public TCR beta families were cumulated, and this identified carriers of CMV plus the relevant HLA.

In TCRdb, the reads were re-called with MiXCR into one record per CDR3 protein. The sample shows about 470,000 distinct CDR3 sequences, roughly 43% of them seen only once. As to this clonotype: The antigen remains unidentified.

The V segment lost 6 bases and the J segment 1 base; nucleotides outside the gene matches: 5. The CDR3 sequence is 14 residues long. The sequence was obtained from a human donor in good health (CMV status not recorded). Some clones in this sample may be carry-over from other donors' samples. Sequenced here: cultured PBMCs, sampled from culture after CMV antigen stimulation. The chain couples TRBV12-3 or TRBV12-4 to TRBJ1-1; 7 nucleotides agree with TRBD1. CDR3 loop: CASSPGQQNTEAFF. In nucleotides, the CDR3 is TGTGCCAGCAGCCCGGGACAGCAGAACACTGAAGCTTTCTTT.